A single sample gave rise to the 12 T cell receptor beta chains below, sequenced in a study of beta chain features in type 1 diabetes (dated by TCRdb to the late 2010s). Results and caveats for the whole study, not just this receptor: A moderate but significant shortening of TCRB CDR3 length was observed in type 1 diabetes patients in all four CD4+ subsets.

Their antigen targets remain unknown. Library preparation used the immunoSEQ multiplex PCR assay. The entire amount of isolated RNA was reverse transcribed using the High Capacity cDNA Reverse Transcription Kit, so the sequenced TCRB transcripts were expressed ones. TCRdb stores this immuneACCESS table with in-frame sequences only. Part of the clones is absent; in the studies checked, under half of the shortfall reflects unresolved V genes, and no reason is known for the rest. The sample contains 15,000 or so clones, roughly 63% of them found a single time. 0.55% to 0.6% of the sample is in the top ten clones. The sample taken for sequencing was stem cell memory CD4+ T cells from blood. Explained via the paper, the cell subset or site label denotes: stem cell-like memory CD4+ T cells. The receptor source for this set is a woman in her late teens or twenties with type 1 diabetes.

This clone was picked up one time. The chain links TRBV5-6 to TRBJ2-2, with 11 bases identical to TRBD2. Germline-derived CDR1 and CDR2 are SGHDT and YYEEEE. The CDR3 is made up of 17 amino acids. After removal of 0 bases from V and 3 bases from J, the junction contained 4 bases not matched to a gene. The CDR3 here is CASSLVGTSGDTGELFF. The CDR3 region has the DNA TGTGCCAGCAGCTTGGTGGGGACTAGCGGCGACACCGGGGAGCTGTTTTTT.

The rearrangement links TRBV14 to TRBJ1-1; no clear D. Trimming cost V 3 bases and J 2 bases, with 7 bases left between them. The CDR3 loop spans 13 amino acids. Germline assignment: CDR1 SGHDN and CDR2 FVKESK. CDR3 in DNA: TGTGCCAGCAGCCATGGCAGAAACACTGAAGCTTTCTTT. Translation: CASSHGRNTEAFF.

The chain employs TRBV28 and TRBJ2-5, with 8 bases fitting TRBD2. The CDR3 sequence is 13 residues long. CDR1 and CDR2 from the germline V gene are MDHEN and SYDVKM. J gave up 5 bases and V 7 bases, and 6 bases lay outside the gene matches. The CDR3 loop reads CASTSGGQETQYF. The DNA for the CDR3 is TGTGCCAGCACTTCGGGGGGGCAGGAGACCCAGTACTTC. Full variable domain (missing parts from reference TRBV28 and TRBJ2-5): DVKVTQSSRYLVKRTGEKVFLECVQDMDHENMFWYRQDPGLGLRLIYFSYDVKMKEKGDIPEGYSVSREKKERFSLILESASTNQTSMYLCASTSGGQETQYFGPGTRLLVL.

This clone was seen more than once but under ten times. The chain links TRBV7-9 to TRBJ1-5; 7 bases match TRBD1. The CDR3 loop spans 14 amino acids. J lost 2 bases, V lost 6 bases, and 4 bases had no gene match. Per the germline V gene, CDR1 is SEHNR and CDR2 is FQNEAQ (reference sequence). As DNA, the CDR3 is TGTGCCAGCAGTCCCAGGGGGGGCAATCAGCCCCAGCATTTT. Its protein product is CASSPRGGNQPQHF.

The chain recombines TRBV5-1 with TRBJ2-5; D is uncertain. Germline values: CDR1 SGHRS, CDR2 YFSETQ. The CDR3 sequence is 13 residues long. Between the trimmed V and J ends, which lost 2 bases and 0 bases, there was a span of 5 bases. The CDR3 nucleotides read TGCGCCAGCAGCTTCTACCACCAAGAGACCCAGTACTTC. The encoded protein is CASSFYHQETQYF. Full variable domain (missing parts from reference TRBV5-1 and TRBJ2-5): KAGVTQTPRYLIKTRGQQVTLSCSPISGHRSVSWYQQTPGQGLQFLFEYFSETQRNKGNFPGRFSGRQFSNSRSEMNVSTLELGDSALYLCASSFYHQETQYFGPGTRLLVL.

The CDR3 region is CASSVVGGPRETQYF. The CDR3 DNA follows: TGCGCCAGCAGTGTGGTGGGGGGGCCGCGGGAGACCCAGTACTTC. The rearrangement links TRBV10-2 to TRBJ2-5; D perhaps matches TRBD2 (7 bases). The CDR3 runs 15 residues. V lost 4 bases and J 5 bases, leaving 17 bases between the germline ends. Germline V gives CDR1 WSHSY, CDR2 SAAADI.

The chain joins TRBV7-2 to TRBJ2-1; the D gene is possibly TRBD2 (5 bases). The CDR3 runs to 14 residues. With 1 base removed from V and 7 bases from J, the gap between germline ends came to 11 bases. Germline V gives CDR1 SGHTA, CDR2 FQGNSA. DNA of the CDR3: TGTGCCAGCAGCTTAGGCACTAGTGGGAATGAGCAGTTCTTC. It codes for CASSLGTSGNEQFF.

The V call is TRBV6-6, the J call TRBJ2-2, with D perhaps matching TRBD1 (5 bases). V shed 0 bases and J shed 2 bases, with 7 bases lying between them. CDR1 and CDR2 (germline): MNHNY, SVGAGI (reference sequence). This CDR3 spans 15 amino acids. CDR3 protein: CASSYSQGNTGELFF. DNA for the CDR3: TGTGCCAGCAGTTACTCGCAGGGTAACACCGGGGAGCTGTTTTTT.

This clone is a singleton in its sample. The CDR3 coding sequence is TGCGCCAGCAGCTTTTTAGCGCTTCAAGAGACCCAGTACTTC. This codes for CASSFLALQETQYF. The chain employs TRBV5-1 and TRBJ2-5; perhaps TRBD2 as D (5 bases). CDR1 is SGHRS and CDR2 is YFSETQ in the germline V gene. The CDR3 totals 14 residues. The V end was cut by 2 bases, the J end by 2 bases, with 10 bases between.

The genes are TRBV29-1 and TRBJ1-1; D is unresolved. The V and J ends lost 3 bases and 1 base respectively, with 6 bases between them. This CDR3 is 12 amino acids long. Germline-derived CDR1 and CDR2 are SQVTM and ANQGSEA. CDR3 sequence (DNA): TGCAGCGTTGAGGGCGCGAACACTGAAGCTTTCTTT. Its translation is CSVEGANTEAFF.

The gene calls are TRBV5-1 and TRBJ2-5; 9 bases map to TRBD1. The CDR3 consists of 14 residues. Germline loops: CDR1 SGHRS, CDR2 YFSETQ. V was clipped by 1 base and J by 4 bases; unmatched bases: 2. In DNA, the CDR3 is TGCGCCAGCAGCTTGCCACAGGGGGCAGAGACCCAGTACTTC. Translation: CASSLPQGAETQYF. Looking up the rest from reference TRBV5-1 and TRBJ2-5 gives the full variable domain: KAGVTQTPRYLIKTRGQQVTLSCSPISGHRSVSWYQQTPGQGLQFLFEYFSETQRNKGNFPGRFSGRQFSNSRSEMNVSTLELGDSALYLCASSLPQGAETQYFGPGTRLLVL.

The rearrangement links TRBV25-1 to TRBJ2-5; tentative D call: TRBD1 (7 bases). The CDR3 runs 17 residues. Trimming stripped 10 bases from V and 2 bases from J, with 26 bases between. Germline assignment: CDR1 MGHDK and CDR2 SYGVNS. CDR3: CATESWTGGVKQETQYF. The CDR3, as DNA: TGTGCCACCGAGTCGTGGACAGGAGGGGTAAAGCAAGAGACCCAGTACTTC.